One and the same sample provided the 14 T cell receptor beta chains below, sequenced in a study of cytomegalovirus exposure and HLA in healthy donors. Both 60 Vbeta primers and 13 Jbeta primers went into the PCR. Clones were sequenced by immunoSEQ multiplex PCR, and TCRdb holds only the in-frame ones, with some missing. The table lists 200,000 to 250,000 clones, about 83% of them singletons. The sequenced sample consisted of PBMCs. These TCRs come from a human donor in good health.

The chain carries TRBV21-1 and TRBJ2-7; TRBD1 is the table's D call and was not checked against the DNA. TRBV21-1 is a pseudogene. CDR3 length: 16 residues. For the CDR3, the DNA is TGTGCCAGCAGCAACGAATTCCGGGACAGGGAGCGCGAGCAGTACTTC. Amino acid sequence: CASSNEFRDREREQYF.

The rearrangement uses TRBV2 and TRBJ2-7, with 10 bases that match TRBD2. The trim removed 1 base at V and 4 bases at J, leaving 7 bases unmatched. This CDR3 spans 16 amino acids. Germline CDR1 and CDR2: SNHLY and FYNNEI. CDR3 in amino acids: CASSEDLAGVRYEQYF. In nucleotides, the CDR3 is TGTGCCAGCAGTGAAGACCTAGCGGGAGTTAGGTACGAGCAGTACTTC. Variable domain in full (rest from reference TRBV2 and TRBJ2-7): EPEVTQTPSHQVTQMGQEVILRCVPISNHLYFYWYRQILGQKVEFLVSFYNNEISEKSEIFDDQFSVERPDGSNFTLKIRSTKLEDSAMYFCASSEDLAGVRYEQYFGPGTRLTVT.

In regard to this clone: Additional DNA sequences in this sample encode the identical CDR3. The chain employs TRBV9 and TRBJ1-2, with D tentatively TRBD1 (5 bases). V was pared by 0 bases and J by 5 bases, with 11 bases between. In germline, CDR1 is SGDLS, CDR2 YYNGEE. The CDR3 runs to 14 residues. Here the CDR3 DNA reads TGTGCCAGCAGCGTAGGCACAGGTTCTTATGGCTACACCTTC. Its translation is CASSVGTGSYGYTF.

CDR3 region: CASSYGDRGYQPQHF. CDR3 DNA: TGTGCCAGTAGCTATGGGGACAGGGGCTATCAGCCCCAGCATTTT. This chain links TRBV19 with TRBJ1-5; 10 bases fit TRBD1. CDR1 is LNHDA, CDR2 SQIVND, per germline (reference sequence). With V trimmed by 6 bases and J by 5 bases, 7 bases remained unmatched. CDR3 length: 15 residues.

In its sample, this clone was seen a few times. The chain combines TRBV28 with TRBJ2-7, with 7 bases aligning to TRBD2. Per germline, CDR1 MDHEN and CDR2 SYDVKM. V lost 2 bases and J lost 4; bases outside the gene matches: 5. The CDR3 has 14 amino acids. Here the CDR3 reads CASSLRLADYEQYF. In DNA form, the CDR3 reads TGTGCCAGCAGTTTACGACTAGCAGATTACGAGCAGTACTTC.

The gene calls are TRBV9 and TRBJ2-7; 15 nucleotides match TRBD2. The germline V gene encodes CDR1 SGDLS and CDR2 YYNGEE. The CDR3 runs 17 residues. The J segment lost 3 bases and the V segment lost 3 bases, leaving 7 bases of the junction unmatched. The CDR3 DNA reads TGTGCCAGCAGCGATTCAGGACTAGCGGGGGGGGACTACGAGCAGTACTTC. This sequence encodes CASSDSGLAGGDYEQYF.

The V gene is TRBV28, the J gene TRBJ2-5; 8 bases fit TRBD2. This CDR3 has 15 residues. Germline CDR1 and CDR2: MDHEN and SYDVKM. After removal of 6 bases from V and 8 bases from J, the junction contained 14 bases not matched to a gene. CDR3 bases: TGTGCCAGCAGCCCAGCCGGGGGGGTCAAGAGAACCCAGTACTTC. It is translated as CASSPAGGVKRTQYF.

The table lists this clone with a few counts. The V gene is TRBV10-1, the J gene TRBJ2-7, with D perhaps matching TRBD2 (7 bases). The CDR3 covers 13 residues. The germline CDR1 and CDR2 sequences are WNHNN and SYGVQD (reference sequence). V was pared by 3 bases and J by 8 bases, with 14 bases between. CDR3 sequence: CASSDPGGLKQYF. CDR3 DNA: TGCGCCAGCAGTGATCCGGGGGGCCTAAAGCAGTACTTC.

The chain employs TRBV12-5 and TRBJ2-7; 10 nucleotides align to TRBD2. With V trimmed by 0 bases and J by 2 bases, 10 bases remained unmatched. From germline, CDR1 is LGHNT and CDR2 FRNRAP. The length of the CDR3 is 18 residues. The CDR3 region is CASGLVPFQREGAYEQYF. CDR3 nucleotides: TGTGCTAGTGGTTTGGTACCTTTCCAGCGGGAGGGAGCCTACGAGCAGTACTTC.

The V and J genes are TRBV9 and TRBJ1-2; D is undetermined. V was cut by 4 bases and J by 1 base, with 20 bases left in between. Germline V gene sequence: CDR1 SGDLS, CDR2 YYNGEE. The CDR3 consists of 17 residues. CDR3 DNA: TGTGCCAGCAGCCACCACCGACGGGAAGAATTTAACTATGGCTACACCTTC. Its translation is CASSHHRREEFNYGYTF.

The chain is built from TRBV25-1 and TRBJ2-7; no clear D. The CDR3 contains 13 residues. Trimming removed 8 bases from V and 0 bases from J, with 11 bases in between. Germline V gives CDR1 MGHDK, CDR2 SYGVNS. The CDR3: CASGQSSSYEQYF. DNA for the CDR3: TGTGCCAGCGGGCAGTCCTCCTCCTACGAGCAGTACTTC.

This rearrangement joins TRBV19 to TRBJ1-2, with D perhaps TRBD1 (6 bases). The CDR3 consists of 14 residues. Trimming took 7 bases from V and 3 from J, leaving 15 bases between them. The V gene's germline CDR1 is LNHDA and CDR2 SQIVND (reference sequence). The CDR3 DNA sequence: TGTGCCAGTAAACAGGGACCAGGGGACTATGGCTACACCTTC. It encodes CASKQGPGDYGYTF. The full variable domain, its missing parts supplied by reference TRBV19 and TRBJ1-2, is DGGITQSPKYLFRKEGQNVTLSCEQNLNHDAMYWYRQDPGQGLRLIYYSQIVNDFQKGDIAEGYSVSREKKESFPLTVTSAQKNPTAFYLCASKQGPGDYGYTFGSGTRLTVV.

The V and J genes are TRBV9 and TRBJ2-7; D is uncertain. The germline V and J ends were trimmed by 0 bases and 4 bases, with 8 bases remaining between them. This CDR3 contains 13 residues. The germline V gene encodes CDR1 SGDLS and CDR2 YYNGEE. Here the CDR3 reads CASSVGWAYEQYF. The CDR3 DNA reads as TGTGCCAGCAGCGTAGGGTGGGCTTACGAGCAGTACTTC.

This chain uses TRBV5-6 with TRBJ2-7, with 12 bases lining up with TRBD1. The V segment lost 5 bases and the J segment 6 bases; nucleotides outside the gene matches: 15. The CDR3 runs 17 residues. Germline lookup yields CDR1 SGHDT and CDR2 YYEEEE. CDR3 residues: CASSTNKRDRGRPEQYF. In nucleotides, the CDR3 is TGTGCCAGCAGTACCAACAAACGGGACAGGGGGCGGCCCGAGCAGTACTTC.